The clone carrying this T cell receptor (beta chain) appeared many times. This sample is part of a study of regulatory T cells in long-lasting Graves disease. Time point meaning: newly diagnosed GD, antithyroid drugs for less than 3 months. PBMC-derived RNA was used for the TCR library. Arm-PCR of CDR3 regions with iRepertoire HTBI primers generated TCR beta libraries. In TCRdb, the multiplex PCR reads were re-called with MiXCR into one record per CDR3 protein. The data contain under 450,000 distinct CDR3 sequences, 15% to 20% of them singletons. Trimming stripped 4 bases from V and 6 bases from J, with 10 bases between. CDR1 is SGHDN and CDR2 is FVKESK in the germline V gene. The CDR3 extends over 12 amino acids. This sample was also put to use in a study of T cells in Graves' hyperthyroidism and ophthalmopathy.

The receptor was derived from a young woman with Graves disease. This specimen consisted of peripheral blood mononuclear cells (PBMCs), obtained at new diagnosis, from a patient treated with antithyroid drugs. The V call is TRBV14, the J call TRBJ2-7; D perhaps matches TRBD1 (5 bases). The DNA of the CDR3 is TGTGCCAGCAGCCCCTCGACAGCCGAGCAGTACTTC. Its translation is CASSPSTAEQYF.